This T cell receptor (beta chain) was sequenced for a study of response to subunit inactivated influenza vaccine. There are many counts of this clonotype. In TCRdb, the RT-PCR reads were re-called with MiXCR into one record per CDR3 protein. Seen here are 500,000 to 650,000 distinct CDR3 sequences, under 9% observed once, and the top ten hold roughly 13%. V was trimmed by 6 bases and J by 8 bases, leaving 13 bases between them. CDR3 length: 13 amino acids. This specimen was PBMCs from blood, taken around 2 years after vaccination. The source of this sequence is a man aged 50 to 69 who received an inactivated influenza vaccine. The rearrangement links TRBV12-3 or TRBV12-4 to TRBJ1-4; D not certain. CDR3 amino acids: CASRTAGGEKLFF. Here the CDR3 DNA reads TGTGCCAGCAGGACTGCCGGTGGAGAAAAACTGTTTTTT.